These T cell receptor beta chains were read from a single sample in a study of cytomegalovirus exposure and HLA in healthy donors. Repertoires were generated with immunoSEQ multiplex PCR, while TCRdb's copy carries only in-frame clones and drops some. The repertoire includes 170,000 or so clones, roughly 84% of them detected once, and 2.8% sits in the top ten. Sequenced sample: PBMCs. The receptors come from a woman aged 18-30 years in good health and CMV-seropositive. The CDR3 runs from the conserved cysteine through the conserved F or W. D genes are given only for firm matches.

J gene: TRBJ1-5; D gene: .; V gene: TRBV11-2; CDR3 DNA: TGTGCCAGCAGCTTAGGTGCAGGGAGCAATCAGCCCCAGCATTTT; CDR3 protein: CASSLGAGSNQPQHF
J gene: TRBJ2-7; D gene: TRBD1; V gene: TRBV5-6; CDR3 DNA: TGTGCCAGCAGCTTTCGTTTCCGGACAGGGCCGGACTACGAGCAGTACTTC; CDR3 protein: CASSFRFRTGPDYEQYF
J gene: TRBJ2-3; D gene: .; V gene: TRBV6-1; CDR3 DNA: TGTGCCAGCAGTGAACCCAGGGCTGGTACGCAGTATTTT; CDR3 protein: CASSEPRAGTQYF
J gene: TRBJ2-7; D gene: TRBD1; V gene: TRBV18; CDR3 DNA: TGTGCCAGCTCTCCCGGACAGGACGAGCAGTACTTC; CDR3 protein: CASSPGQDEQYF
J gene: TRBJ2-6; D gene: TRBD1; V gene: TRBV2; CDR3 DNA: TGTGCCAGCAGTTTCCACCGGACAGGGAAAGTCGAGGGAAGGTCTGGGGCCAACGTCCTGACTTTC; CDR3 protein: CASSFHRTGKVEGRSGANVLTF
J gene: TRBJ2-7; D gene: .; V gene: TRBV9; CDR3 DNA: TGTGCCAGCAGCGCCGAGGCGAGCTCCTACGAGCAGTACTTC; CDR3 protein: CASSAEASSYEQYF
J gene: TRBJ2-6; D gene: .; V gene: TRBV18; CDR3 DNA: TGTGCCAGCTCACCTCCTAGGTCTGGGGCCAACGTCCTGACTTTC; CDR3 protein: CASSPPRSGANVLTF
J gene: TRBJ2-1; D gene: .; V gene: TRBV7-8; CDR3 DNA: TGTGCCAGCAGCTTAGAACGGGGTGGCCCCTACAATGAGCAGTTCTTC; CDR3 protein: CASSLERGGPYNEQFF
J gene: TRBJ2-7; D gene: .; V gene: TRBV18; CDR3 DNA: TGTGCCAGCTCACCCCCGAGCTCCTACGAGCAGTACTTC; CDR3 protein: CASSPPSSYEQYF
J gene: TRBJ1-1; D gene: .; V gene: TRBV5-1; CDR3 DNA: TGCGCCAGCAGCTCCGACACAACCTACACTGAAGCTTTCTTT; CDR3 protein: CASSSDTTYTEAFF
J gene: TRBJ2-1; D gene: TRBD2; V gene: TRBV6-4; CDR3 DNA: TGTGCCAGCAGTGAGGGACTAGCGGGGGGGAATGAGCAGTTCTTC; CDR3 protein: CASSEGLAGGNEQFF
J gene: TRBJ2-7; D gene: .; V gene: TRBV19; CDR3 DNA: TGTGCCAGTAGTTCCGACGGCTACAGCTCCTACGAGCAGTACTTC; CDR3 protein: CASSSDGYSSYEQYF
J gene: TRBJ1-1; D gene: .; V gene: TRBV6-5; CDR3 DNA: TGTGCCAGCAGCGGGGATCGGACTTTGAACACTGAAGCTTTCTTT; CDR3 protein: CASSGDRTLNTEAFF
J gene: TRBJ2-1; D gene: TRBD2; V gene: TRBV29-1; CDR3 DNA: TGCAGCGCGGACCCTATACTAGCGGGGAAAGACAATGAGCAGTTCTTC; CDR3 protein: CSADPILAGKDNEQFF
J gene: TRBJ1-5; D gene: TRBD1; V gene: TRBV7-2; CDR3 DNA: TGTGCCAGCAGCTTAGGAGGGGGCGGTCAGCCCCAGCATTTT; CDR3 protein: CASSLGGGGQPQHF
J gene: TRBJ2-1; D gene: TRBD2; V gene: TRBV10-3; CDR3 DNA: TGTGCCTACTCGGACAGCCCCGGGACTAGCAGAAGGAATGAGCAGTTCTTC; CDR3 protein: CAYSDSPGTSRRNEQFF
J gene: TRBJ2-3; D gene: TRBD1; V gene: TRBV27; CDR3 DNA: TGTGCCAGCAGGGACAGGGCAGATACGCAGTATTTT; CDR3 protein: CASRDRADTQYF
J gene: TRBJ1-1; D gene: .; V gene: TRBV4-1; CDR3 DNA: TGCGCCAGCAGCCAAGATCTAGGGGTGAAGAACACTGAAGCTTTCTTT; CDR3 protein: CASSQDLGVKNTEAFF
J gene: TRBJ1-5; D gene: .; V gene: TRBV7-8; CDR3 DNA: TGTGCCAGCAGCTTGGTCCGTGCGCGCCGCAATCAGCCCCAGCATTTT; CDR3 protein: CASSLVRARRNQPQHF
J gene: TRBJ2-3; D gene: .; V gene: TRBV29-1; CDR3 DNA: TGCAGCCATATACTAGGAGATACGCAGTATTTT; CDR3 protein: CSHILGDTQYF
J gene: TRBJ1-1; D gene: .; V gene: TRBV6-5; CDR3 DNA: TGTGCCAGCAGTTACGCGGAGAGCGTAGACCTGGGGGGAGCTTTCTTT; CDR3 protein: CASSYAESVDLGGAFF
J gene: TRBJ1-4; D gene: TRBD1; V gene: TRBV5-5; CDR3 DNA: TGTGCCAGCAGCAGGCAGGGGGCTAATGAAAAACTGTTTTTT; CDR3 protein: CASSRQGANEKLFF
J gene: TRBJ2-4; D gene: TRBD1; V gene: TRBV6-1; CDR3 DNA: TGTGCCAGCAAAGGCGGGACAGGGTTGAAAAACATTCAGTACTTC; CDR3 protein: CASKGGTGLKNIQYF